These 17 T cell receptor beta chains came from one sample sequenced in a study of T cell responses to AZD1222 COVID-19 vaccine (dated by TCRdb to the early 2020s). To prepare the library, the immunoSEQ multiplex PCR assay was applied. TCRdb retrieved this table from immuneACCESS and kept in-frame rearrangements only. Not all clones are present; in checked studies, unresolved V genes account for under half, and no reason is known for the remainder. The sample profile shows fewer than 120,000 clones; roughly 89% of them were found once. Clones ranked in the top ten supply approximately 2.7% of the sample. The time point label corresponds to: about 28 days (+/-7) after the second vaccine dose. Specimen: peripheral blood, collected 28 days after the second AZD1222 dose. These receptors all come from an adult who received the AZD1222 COVID-19 vaccine.

The CDR3 loop is CASSPDPLGAQHF. The CDR3 DNA reads as TGTGCCAGCAGCCCTGATCCCCTAGGGGCCCAGCATTTT. J is TRBJ1-5 and V is TRBV9, with D possibly matching TRBD1 (5 bases). V dropped 4 bases and J dropped 11 bases, with 16 bases sitting between them. CDR3 length equals 13 residues. Germline V lookup: CDR1 SGDLS, CDR2 YYNGEE. Looking up the rest from reference TRBV9 and TRBJ1-5 gives the full variable domain: DSGVTQTPKHLITATGQRVTLRCSPRSGDLSVYWYQQSLDQGLQFLIQYYNGEERAKGNILERFSAQQFPDLHSELNLSSLELGDSALYFCASSPDPLGAQHFGDGTRLSIL.

The chain is built from TRBV7-8 and TRBJ1-5; 8 bases agree with TRBD1. CDR1 is SGHVS and CDR2 is FQNEAQ in the germline V gene. CDR3 length equals 13 residues. Unmatched junction bases numbered 1, after V lost 5 bases and J lost 4 bases. CDR3 amino acids: CASSRDRNQPQHF. In nucleotides, the CDR3 is TGTGCCAGCAGCCGGGACAGGAATCAGCCCCAGCATTTT.

The gene calls are TRBV7-8 and TRBJ1-6, with 8 bases lining up with TRBD1. The CDR3 consists of 14 residues. V shed 3 bases and J 8 bases; nucleotides not matched to a gene: 3. Germline CDR1 reads SGHVS; CDR2 reads FQNEAQ. The CDR3 spells CASSLGQDHSPLHF. CDR3 coding DNA: TGTGCCAGCAGCTTGGGACAGGACCATTCACCCCTCCACTTT.

V usage is TRBV11-3 and J usage is TRBJ2-3; the match to TRBD2 covers 9 bases. The CDR3 is 17 amino acids. Germline-derived CDR1 and CDR2 are SGHNT and YENEEA. J was trimmed by 1 base and V by 5 bases; bases with no gene match: 10. CDR3 sequence reads: CASSPRARTSGTDTQYF. CDR3 nucleotides: TGTGCCAGCAGCCCCCGGGCCAGGACTAGCGGCACAGATACGCAGTATTTT.

The V and J genes are TRBV7-6 and TRBJ1-4, with D possibly being TRBD1 (5 bases). The CDR3 spans 17 residues. Germline V gene sequence: CDR1 SGHVS, CDR2 FNYEAQ. V was shortened by 1 base and J by 3 bases, with 15 bases between the two germline ends. The CDR3 DNA is TGTGCCAGCAGCTTAGAACCCGGGACGCCAGCTAATGAAAAACTGTTTTTT. It translates to CASSLEPGTPANEKLFF.

The gene calls are TRBV7-9 and TRBJ1-2; possible D gene TRBD1, 6 bases. There are 14 residues in the CDR3. Trimming removed 2 bases at V and 4 bases at J, with 11 bases between. Per germline, CDR1 SEHNR and CDR2 FQNEAQ (reference sequence). The CDR3 protein is CASSLTGSLYGYTF. Written as DNA, the CDR3 is TGTGCCAGCAGCTTAACAGGGTCCCTCTATGGCTACACCTTC.

The CDR3: CASSIAVGSGELFF. The CDR3, as DNA: TGTGCCAGTAGTATAGCCGTAGGGTCCGGGGAGCTGTTTTTT. The chain couples TRBV19 to TRBJ2-2; D gene uncertain. The CDR3 spans 14 residues. V lost 1 base, J lost 6 bases, and 9 bases lay in between. Germline V gene sequence: CDR1 LNHDA, CDR2 SQIVND (reference sequence). Full variable domain (outside the CDR3, taken from reference TRBV19 and TRBJ2-2): DGGITQSPKYLFRKEGQNVTLSCEQNLNHDAMYWYRQDPGQGLRLIYYSQIVNDFQKGDIAEGYSVSREKKESFPLTVTSAQKNPTAFYLCASSIAVGSGELFFGEGSRLTVL.

V gene TRBV5-1 combines with J gene TRBJ1-1; D is unresolved. Germline V gene lookup returns CDR1 SGHRS and CDR2 YFSETQ. The CDR3 consists of 13 residues. V was clipped by 5 bases and J by 5 bases, with 13 bases between them. The CDR3 DNA is TGCGCCAGCAGGATTACGCCGGGGACTGAAGCTTTCTTT. Amino acid sequence: CASRITPGTEAFF.

This rearrangement joins TRBV5-4 to TRBJ1-2; D remains unclear. The CDR3 consists of 14 residues. The ends were cut back, 1 base at V and 3 bases at J, with 10 bases in the middle. The germline V gene has CDR1 SGHNT and CDR2 YYREEE (reference sequence). The CDR3: CASSLIYGDYGYTF. The CDR3 nucleotides are TGTGCCAGCAGCTTGATTTACGGAGACTATGGCTACACCTTC.

V and J are TRBV28 and TRBJ1-3; D gene uncertain. From germline, CDR1 is MDHEN and CDR2 SYDVKM. Trimming shortened V by 4 bases and J by 0 bases, and 13 bases separated the two germline ends. CDR3 length equals 16 residues. CDR3 nucleotide sequence: TGTGCCAGCAGTTCACCCCACGGTTACTCTGGAAACACCATATATTTT. Translation: CASSSPHGYSGNTIYF.

The chain carries TRBV19 and TRBJ1-2; D uncertain. The CDR3 sequence is 15 residues long. V was cut by 4 bases and J by 1 base, with 13 bases left in between. From germline, CDR1 is LNHDA and CDR2 SQIVND (reference sequence). The CDR3 DNA follows: TGTGCCAGTAGTACTGACCGAAGCAGTAACTATGGCTACACCTTC. This sequence encodes CASSTDRSSNYGYTF.

The chain combines TRBV4-2 with TRBJ2-1; 8 bases map to TRBD2. This CDR3 has 18 residues. Germline-derived CDR1 and CDR2 are LGHNA and YNFKEQ. The J segment lost 7 bases and the V segment lost 1 base, leaving 15 bases of the junction unmatched. As DNA, the CDR3 is TGTGCCAGCAGCCAAGCCCTGTTGGACGGGGGGGCTGATAATGAGCAGTTCTTC. It encodes CASSQALLDGGADNEQFF.

This clone came up a few times. The chain employs TRBV10-3 and TRBJ1-6, with 7 bases lining up with TRBD1. Germline V gene sequence: CDR1 ENHRY, CDR2 SYGVKD. After removal of 8 bases from V and 5 bases from J, the junction contained 3 bases not matched to a gene. The CDR3 totals 13 residues. The CDR3 protein is CAIGGTDNSPLHF. DNA of the CDR3: TGTGCCATCGGTGGGACAGATAATTCACCCCTCCACTTT.

This rearrangement joins TRBV13 to TRBJ2-2; either TRBD1 or TRBD2 may supply D (5 bases each). Trimming cost V 2 bases and J 1 base, with 8 bases left between them. The CDR3 extends over 15 amino acids. Germline CDR1 reads PRHDT; CDR2 reads FYEKMQ (reference sequence). In DNA form, the CDR3 reads TGTGCCAGCAGCTTAAGTGGGGGGAACACCGGGGAGCTGTTTTTT. This gives the protein CASSLSGGNTGELFF.

V usage is TRBV18 and J usage is TRBJ1-6; D is ambiguous. Per the germline V gene, CDR1 is KGHSH and CDR2 is LQKENI. Trimming stripped 2 bases from V and 7 bases from J, with 12 bases between. The CDR3 contains 15 residues. The CDR3 DNA sequence: TGTGCCAGCTCACCAGTCGAGGTCGGGAATTCACCCCTCCACTTT. Amino acids: CASSPVEVGNSPLHF.

CDR3 residues: CASKRGRGVDEQFF. The CDR3 DNA reads as TGTGCCAGTAAAAGGGGTCGAGGGGTCGATGAGCAGTTCTTC. This sequence joins TRBV19 and TRBJ2-1; TRBD1 or TRBD2 may be the D gene (5 bases each). The V end was cut by 7 bases, the J end by 8 bases, with 18 bases between. Per the germline V gene, CDR1 is LNHDA and CDR2 is SQIVND (reference sequence). The CDR3 is 14 amino acids.

The rearrangement links TRBV7-9 to TRBJ1-2, with TRBD1 identical over 8 bases. The V segment lost 5 bases and the J segment 6 bases; nucleotides outside the gene matches: 8. CDR3 length equals 14 residues. Germline CDR1 and CDR2: SEHNR and FQNEAQ (reference sequence). The CDR3 region has the DNA TGTGCCAGCAGCCCAGGACAGGGAGGAGATGGCTACACCTTC. This translates into CASSPGQGGDGYTF.